The 21 T cell receptor beta chains below all came from one sample that was sequenced in a study of beta chain features in type 1 diabetes (dated by TCRdb to the late 2010s). Receptors were amplified or captured by the immunoSEQ multiplex PCR assay. All of the isolated RNA was reverse transcribed with the High Capacity cDNA Reverse Transcription Kit, so expressed TCRB transcripts were sequenced. The table comes from immuneACCESS by way of TCRdb, which keeps in-frame sequences with V and J called. Part of the clones is missing from these tables; in studies checked, under half for an unresolved V gene and the rest for unknown reasons. This sample has hundreds of thousands of clones in its table, and around 30% of those were observed once. The top ten hold roughly 0.06% of the sample. The specimen sequenced was naive CD4+ T cells from blood. The sample's cell subset or site label, in plain terms: true naive CD4+ T cells. Receptors originate from a man younger than 35 in good health.

The chain is built from TRBV7-6 and TRBJ2-7; no definite D call. From germline, CDR1 is SGHVS and CDR2 FNYEAQ. The CDR3 contains 14 residues. V was clipped by 5 bases and J by 4 bases, with 15 bases between them. CDR3 residues: CASSPQTHSYEQYF. CDR3 coding DNA: TGTGCCAGCAGCCCTCAGACGCATTCTTACGAGCAGTACTTC.

This clone was seen a few times. The V and J genes are TRBV18 and TRBJ2-7, with D possibly matching TRBD1 (5 bases). Looked up from germline, CDR1 is KGHSH and CDR2 is LQKENI. The V end lost 3 bases, the J end lost 2 bases, and 11 bases lay between the germline ends. The CDR3 consists of 14 residues. The DNA of the CDR3 is TGTGCCAGCTCACCGGCCAGGGCCACCTACGAGCAGTACTTC. This sequence encodes CASSPARATYEQYF. Supplemented by reference TRBV18 and TRBJ2-7, the full variable domain reads NAGVMQNPRHLVRRRGQEARLRCSPMKGHSHVYWYRQLPEEGLKFMVYLQKENIIDESGMPKERFSAEFPKEGPSILRIQQVVRGDSAAYFCASSPARATYEQYFGPGTRLTVT.

This clone was seen only a few times. V usage is TRBV29-1 and J usage is TRBJ2-2, with 10 bases lining up with TRBD2. This CDR3 is 15 amino acids long. The ends lost 3 bases at V and 9 bases at J; junction bases unmatched: 10. Germline loops: CDR1 SQVTM, CDR2 ANQGSEA. As DNA, the CDR3 is TGCAGCGTTGATCAGGGGCTAGCGGGAGACCGGGAGCTGTTTTTT. Residues: CSVDQGLAGDRELFF.

This clone was counted only a few times. This chain uses TRBV4-3 with TRBJ2-7, with D perhaps TRBD2 (6 bases). The CDR3 is 14 amino acids. Germline V gene sequence: CDR1 LGHNA, CDR2 YSLEER. V gave up 5 bases and J gave up 3 bases, with 14 bases separating them. CDR3 residues: CASSSQRASYEQYF. CDR3 coding DNA: TGCGCCAGCAGCTCTCAGCGGGCGAGCTACGAGCAGTACTTC.

The rearrangement links TRBV7-6 to TRBJ2-5; 8 nucleotides align to TRBD1. The trim removed 6 bases at V and 4 bases at J, leaving 7 bases unmatched. The CDR3 length is 14 residues. Germline CDR1 SGHVS, CDR2 FNYEAQ. The CDR3 sequence is CASSYTGGPETQYF. For the CDR3, the DNA is TGTGCCAGCAGTTATACAGGGGGTCCAGAGACCCAGTACTTC.

This sequence joins TRBV29-1 and TRBJ2-3, with D perhaps assigned TRBD1 or TRBD2 (5 bases each). The CDR3 extends over 13 amino acids. CDR1 is SQVTM, CDR2 ANQGSEA, per germline. Trimming took 4 bases from V and 2 from J, leaving 10 bases between them. The CDR3 sequence: CSVVRGNTDTQYF. In DNA, the CDR3 is TGCAGCGTTGTACGGGGCAACACAGATACGCAGTATTTT.

This clone was seen more than once but under ten times. The chain carries TRBV30 and TRBJ2-4, with D perhaps assigned TRBD1 or TRBD2 (5 bases each). Trimming stripped 0 bases from V and 5 bases from J, with 5 bases between. Looked up from germline, CDR1 is GTSNPN and CDR2 is SVGIG (reference sequence). The CDR3 is 12 amino acids. The CDR3 protein is CAWSVGENIQYF. The CDR3 DNA follows: TGTGCCTGGAGTGTGGGGGAAAACATTCAGTACTTC.

The chain uses TRBV11-2 and TRBJ2-4; D is unclear. The CDR3 sequence is 14 residues long. The V gene lost 1 base and the J gene lost 11 bases, with 15 bases spanning the gap. The V gene's germline CDR1 is SGHAT and CDR2 FQNNGV. The CDR3: CASSLVSPTGLQYF. CDR3 DNA: TGTGCCAGCAGCTTAGTTTCCCCGACTGGCCTTCAGTACTTC.

The chain couples TRBV11-1 to TRBJ2-7; a weak D match, TRBD2 (5 bases). The CDR3 length is 13 residues. Trimming left V 5 bases short and J 3 bases short, with 11 bases between. In germline, CDR1 is SGHAT, CDR2 FQDESV (reference sequence). The CDR3 here is CASSRDLVYEQYF. In DNA form, the CDR3 reads TGTGCCAGCAGCCGGGATCTGGTCTACGAGCAGTACTTC.

The rearrangement uses TRBV28 and TRBJ2-4, with 11 bases lining up with TRBD2. CDR3 length equals 15 residues. Germline lookup yields CDR1 MDHEN and CDR2 SYDVKM. Unmatched junction bases numbered 4, after V lost 3 bases and J lost 6 bases. The CDR3 DNA follows: TGTGCCAGCAGTTTTACGGGACTAGCGGTAAACATTCAGTACTTC. Residues: CASSFTGLAVNIQYF.

The chain recombines TRBV30 with TRBJ2-5; 10 positions agree with TRBD2. The CDR3 is made up of 15 amino acids. Trimming cost V 0 bases and J 5 bases; bases outside gene matches: 6. Germline assignment: CDR1 GTSNPN and CDR2 SVGIG (reference sequence). The CDR3 protein is CAWSVQGLAPETQYF. CDR3 in DNA: TGTGCCTGGAGTGTACAGGGACTAGCGCCGGAGACCCAGTACTTC.

This chain joins TRBV10-3 and TRBJ2-5, with no clear D. Trimming pared 0 bases from V and 1 base from J, leaving 6 bases between. CDR3 length: 14 amino acids. Germline CDR1 is ENHRY and CDR2 is SYGVKD. DNA for the CDR3: TGTGCCATCAGTGAGTCGAACGGCCAAGAGACCCAGTACTTC. Its protein is CAISESNGQETQYF.

This rearrangement joins TRBV5-1 to TRBJ2-1; 8 bases line up with TRBD1. This CDR3 has 16 amino acids. Per the germline V gene, CDR1 is SGHRS and CDR2 is YFSETQ. Unmatched junction bases numbered 6, after V lost 0 bases and J lost 4 bases. The CDR3 sequence: CASSLDGQGLYNEQFF. The DNA of the CDR3 is TGCGCCAGCAGCTTGGACGGACAGGGACTTTACAATGAGCAGTTCTTC.

This clone was seen a few times. The gene calls are TRBV7-9 and TRBJ2-1, with 7 positions matching TRBD2. V trimming: 3 bases; J trimming: 8 bases; junction bases outside the gene matches: 13. This CDR3 is 16 amino acids long. The germline V gene has CDR1 SEHNR and CDR2 FQNEAQ (reference sequence). CDR3 sequence: CASSFRLAANVDEQFF. The CDR3, as DNA: TGTGCCAGCAGCTTCCGACTAGCCGCTAATGTCGATGAGCAGTTCTTC.

This clone was counted a few times. The chain has TRBV6-5 and TRBJ2-2; 7 bases are shared with TRBD2. V lost 6 bases, J lost 6 bases, and 7 bases stayed unmatched. Looked up from germline, CDR1 is MNHEY and CDR2 is SVGAGI. This CDR3 contains 14 residues. This chain's CDR3 is CASSTREVAGELFF. CDR3 DNA: TGTGCCAGCAGCACCCGGGAGGTTGCCGGGGAGCTGTTTTTT.

This clone was detected a few times. This chain joins TRBV30 and TRBJ1-3, with D unresolved. Germline V gene lookup returns CDR1 GTSNPN and CDR2 SVGIG (reference sequence). CDR3 size: 15 residues. V was pared by 0 bases and J by 2 bases, with 11 bases between. In DNA, the CDR3 is TGTGCCTGGAGTGTGGGCAGACTCGCTGGAAACACCATATATTTT. It specifies CAWSVGRLAGNTIYF.

The chain links TRBV5-1 to TRBJ2-3, with a possible D match to TRBD1 (6 bases). V was pared by 4 bases and J by 1 base, with 10 bases between. The CDR3 has 14 residues. CDR1 SGHRS and CDR2 YFSETQ come from the germline V gene. CDR3 residues: CASSVPGGTDTQYF. The CDR3 region has the DNA TGCGCCAGCAGCGTCCCAGGGGGCACAGATACGCAGTATTTT.

This clone occurred a few times. The chain employs TRBV5-4 and TRBJ2-3, with a tentative D call TRBD1 (5 bases). This CDR3 is built from 16 residues. V was cut by 4 bases and J by 4 bases, with 19 bases left in between. The germline V gene encodes CDR1 SGHNT and CDR2 YYREEE (reference sequence). The CDR3: CASSRQTLDTADTQYF. The CDR3 DNA reads as TGTGCCAGCAGCCGACAAACCCTGGACACAGCAGATACGCAGTATTTT.

There are a few counts of this clone. This chain connects TRBV30 to TRBJ2-1; D is possibly TRBD1 or TRBD2 (5 bases each). In germline, CDR1 is GTSNPN, CDR2 SVGIG (reference sequence). This CDR3 has 12 amino acids. Trimming took 8 bases from V and 0 from J, leaving 8 bases between them. The CDR3 sequence is CAGTSSYNEQFF. CDR3 nucleotides: TGTGCCGGGACGTCCTCCTACAATGAGCAGTTCTTC.

The chain carries TRBV7-9 and TRBJ2-1; D uncertain. V gave up 5 bases and J gave up 8 bases, with 22 bases separating them. The germline V gene encodes CDR1 SEHNR and CDR2 FQNEAQ (reference sequence). The CDR3 is 16 residues long. This CDR3 is CASSRHVRAAHDEQFF. The DNA of the CDR3 is TGTGCCAGCAGCCGACACGTGCGAGCAGCGCACGATGAGCAGTTCTTC.

The chain employs TRBV30 and TRBJ1-2, with D perhaps TRBD1 (5 bases). From germline, CDR1 is GTSNPN and CDR2 SVGIG (reference sequence). The CDR3 has 10 residues. Trimming removed 2 bases at V and 7 bases at J, with 5 bases between. The CDR3 nucleotides are TGTGCCTGGAGTCAGGGTGGCTACACCTTC. It translates to CAWSQGGYTF.